Presented here are 5 T cell receptor beta chains from one specimen sequenced in a study of Ad26.COV2.S vaccination and SARS-CoV-2 variants. Assay: immunoSEQ multiplex PCR; the TCRdb copy retains only in-frame clones and omits some. The sample has approximately 340,000 clones, about 91% seen once. Sequencing was performed on peripheral blood, taken after recovery from COVID-19. The source is a human donor who had recovered from COVID-19.

The chain employs TRBV2 and TRBJ1-1, with 8 bases that match TRBD1. Germline trimming cut 11 bases from V and 6 bases from J; bases unmatched to any gene: 2. The germline gives CDR1 SNHLY, CDR2 FYNNEI. CDR3 length: 10 residues. This CDR3 is CAGDRSEAFF. The CDR3 DNA follows: TGTGCCGGGGACAGGTCTGAAGCTTTCTTT.

The chain uses TRBV7-8 and TRBJ1-1; D not certain. With 2 bases removed from V and 5 bases from J, the gap between germline ends came to 12 bases. This CDR3 is built from 14 residues. CDR1 and CDR2 (germline): SGHVS, FQNEAQ. The DNA of the CDR3 is TGTGCCAGCAGCTTAAGTATTGGAAATACTGAAGCTTTCTTT. Its protein is CASSLSIGNTEAFF.

The chain carries TRBV6-6 and TRBJ1-3, with TRBD1 matching 8 bases. The V gene end was trimmed by 5 bases and the J gene end by 4 bases; junction bases not matched to a gene: 22. Germline values: CDR1 MNHNY, CDR2 SVGAGI (reference sequence). The CDR3 contains 20 residues. The CDR3 region has the DNA TGTGCCAGCAGTCTAACGGGTATATCCATCGGACAGGGACTCGGAAACACCATATATTTT. It translates to CASSLTGISIGQGLGNTIYF.

The V gene is TRBV10-1, the J gene TRBJ2-3, with a tentative D call TRBD2 (5 bases). The CDR3 is 16 amino acids. Germline V gene sequence: CDR1 WNHNN, CDR2 SYGVQD (reference sequence). Trimming shortened V by 1 base and J by 1 base, and 12 bases separated the two germline ends. The CDR3 DNA follows: TGCGCCAGCAGTGAGTTATTGGAGGTTGGCACAGATACGCAGTATTTT. Protein: CASSELLEVGTDTQYF.

The chain combines TRBV11-2 with TRBJ1-3; D remains ambiguous. The CDR3 runs to 14 residues. Germline loops: CDR1 SGHAT, CDR2 FQNNGV. With 6 bases removed from V and 1 base from J, the gap between germline ends came to 10 bases. The CDR3 DNA is TGTGCCAGCAGGCTGTCGGGTTCTGGAAACACCATATATTTT. Encoded protein: CASRLSGSGNTIYF.